One TCR beta chain is described in this entry. This clonotype was seen at least ten times. Its antigen is currently not known. Within one base of it there is no much larger clone, and no base qualities were kept. This entry is derived from a study of spatial heterogeneity in lung cancer (dated by TCRdb to about 2019). In terms of the full investigation: More beta-chain than alpha-chain transcripts were consistently detected, likely reflecting higher beta-chain transcript abundance. In the raw uncorrected reads, each unique combination of TCR and UMI appeared more than ten times on average. TCR alpha and beta repertoires were quantitatively compared across multiple tumor regions, matched nontumor lung and blood in non-small cell lung cancer. Nonsynonymous mutation counts, determined by whole-exome sequencing of tumor tissue, were related to features of the TCR repertoire. At surgery, fewer than 250 tumor regions, roughly 62 matched nontumor lung samples and 56 PBMC samples were TCR-sequenced for both alpha and beta chains.

What the work shows at the level of the full study, not this receptor alone: Ubiquitous expanded tumor TCRs showed up in blood more often at tumor resection than at routine follow-up. Additional single-cell paired TCR alpha and beta sequencing was considered necessary to confirm, at a functional level, the hypothesis that regional TCRs recognize regional mutations.

This specimen's time point label, interpreted: sample taken at primary tumor resection. For TCR sequencing, whole RNA was extracted from tumor and nontumor lung tissue, or from cryopreserved PBMC samples, and no cell sorting was done. The donors were 65 to 90 patients from the lung TRACERx cohort who had early-stage, untreated non-small cell lung cancer. Only patients for whom sufficient RNA was available from at least two tumor regions were selected for TCR sequencing. Receptor libraries were prepared by 5' RACE. Sequenced on a NextSeq 500. To allow correction of PCR and sequencing errors, the TCR library protocol tagged every TCR cDNA molecule with a unique molecular identifier. The authors' analysis ran thus. TCR identification, UMI-based error correction and CDR3 extraction were performed with Decombinator tools. Expanded TCRs were defined as those above a frequency of 2 per 1,000, corresponding to the top 1% of the tumor frequency distribution. Renyi diversity was computed with the R vegan package after each repertoire had been subsampled 100 times to 5,000 TCRs. CDR3 similarity networks were constructed using string-kernel similarity of amino acid triplets, with links drawn between CDR3s whose pairwise similarity was above 0.82. TCRdb's own reprocessing of the public reads used fastp at Q25 and MiXCR and kept productive beta chains. Every distinct CDR3 protein forms one entry, paired with its most common genes and DNA. These V and J calls rely on TCRdb rather than the paper's analysis. Across this sample there are about 38,000 distinct CDR3 sequences, with 7.5% seen only once. Under 30% of the sample belongs to the ten largest clones.

The origin of this receptor is a male donor with early-stage non-small cell lung cancer. Sequences were derived from PBMCs, sampled at surgery.

The DNA is as follows: TGTGCCAGCAGCTTAAGTCCTTTGGATTCACCCCTCCACTTT. This yields the protein CASSLSPLDSPLHF. The sequence links TRBV7-6 to TRBJ1-6, with no D gene named confidently. The CDR1 and CDR2 encoded by the germline V gene are SGHVS and FNYEAQ. V loses 2 bases, J loses 8 bases, and the germline ends lie 10 bases apart. The CDR3 runs 14 amino acids, cysteine and phenylalanine included. Only the CDR3 portion is preserved as DNA: 42 bases, with reading frame beginning at the first base.